This TCR beta chain was captured in a study of control samples from healthy donors and cancer patients. V was cut by 2 bases and J by 5 bases, with 9 bases left in between. This CDR3 contains 13 residues. Germline V gives CDR1 MNHEY, CDR2 SMNVEV (reference sequence). The table came from immunoSEQ multiplex PCR; TCRdb's copy has only in-frame clones and leaves some out. The table records over 100,000 clones, about 90% of them present only once. The gene calls are TRBV27 and TRBJ1-2; D unclear. The sequence was collected from a woman in her fifties or sixties in good health. The sample consisted of blood. CDR3 amino acids: CASSLTESYGYTF. Here the CDR3 DNA reads TGTGCCAGCAGTTTAACGGAATCGTATGGCTACACCTTC.